The 13 T cell receptor beta chains listed next were all sequenced from one sample in a study of control samples from healthy donors and cancer patients. TCRdb keeps only in-frame clones here, not all; method: immunoSEQ multiplex PCR. The table includes about 140,000 clones, roughly 92% detected once. Sample: blood. The origin of the receptors is a man between 35 and 55 years old in good health.

The rearrangement joins TRBV7-2 to TRBJ1-3; the match to TRBD1 covers 8 bases. Germline CDR1 and CDR2: SGHTA and FQGNSA. With 5 bases clipped from V and 4 bases from J, the junction kept 13 bases outside the gene matches. The CDR3 consists of 17 residues. The CDR3 region is CASSRTRTGREGNTIYF. The CDR3 region has the DNA TGTGCCAGCAGCCGGACCCGGACAGGGCGGGAAGGAAACACCATATATTTT.

This clone was observed a single time. V and J are TRBV6-1 and TRBJ1-1; D unclear. Germline CDR1 and CDR2: MNHNS and SASEGT. The V and J ends lost 0 bases and 6 bases respectively, with 20 bases between them. The CDR3 spans 17 residues. In DNA form, the CDR3 reads TGTGCCAGCAGTGAAGCGGTGACAAACGTACAAAGACCTGAAGCTTTCTTT. This translates into CASSEAVTNVQRPEAFF.

The chain couples TRBV4-2 to TRBJ2-6; D unclear. V lost 0 bases and J 0 bases, leaving 6 bases between the germline ends. Germline values: CDR1 LGHNA, CDR2 YNFKEQ. The CDR3 is 16 amino acids. In nucleotides, the CDR3 is TGTGCCAGCAGCCAAGATAGGAGCTCTGGGGCCAACGTCCTGACTTTC. Translating it yields CASSQDRSSGANVLTF.

The rearrangement uses TRBV6-4 and TRBJ2-2; D might be TRBD2 (6 bases). This CDR3 contains 14 residues. V was trimmed by 6 bases and J by 3 bases, leaving 11 bases between them. From germline, CDR1 is MRHNA and CDR2 SNTAGT. The CDR3 here is CASSRDSDTGELFF. DNA of the CDR3: TGTGCCAGCAGCCGGGACTCTGACACCGGGGAGCTGTTTTTT.

V is TRBV7-6 and J is TRBJ1-1; 7 nucleotides align to TRBD1. Unmatched junction bases numbered 7, after V lost 5 bases and J lost 1 base. CDR1 and CDR2 from the germline V gene are SGHVS and FNYEAQ. The CDR3 is 15 residues long. This CDR3 reads CASSPMTGRNTEAFF. The CDR3 DNA sequence: TGTGCCAGCAGCCCGATGACAGGGAGGAACACTGAAGCTTTCTTT.

The chain couples TRBV5-4 to TRBJ1-4; D is uncertain. CDR3 size: 15 residues. V was pared by 0 bases and J by 1 base, with 7 bases between. Germline V gene lookup returns CDR1 SGHNT and CDR2 YYREEE (reference sequence). The CDR3 loop reads CASSLVGETNEKLFF. As DNA, the CDR3 is TGTGCCAGCAGCTTGGTTGGGGAAACTAATGAAAAACTGTTTTTT.

The chain uses TRBV7-9 and TRBJ1-5; D is unresolved. Trimming removed 0 bases from V and 4 bases from J, with 4 bases in between. This CDR3 is built from 13 residues. Germline V CDR1 and CDR2: SEHNR, FQNEAQ (reference sequence). CDR3 DNA sequence: TGTGCCAGCAGCTTAGCGGAGAATCAGCCCCAGCATTTT. It specifies CASSLAENQPQHF. Drawing the rest from reference TRBV7-9 and TRBJ1-5, the complete variable domain is DTGVSQNPRHKITKRGQNVTFRCDPISEHNRLYWYRQTLGQGPEFLTYFQNEAQLEKSRLLSDRFSAERPKGSFSTLEIQRTEQGDSAMYLCASSLAENQPQHFGDGTRLSIL.

The gene calls are TRBV9 and TRBJ2-1; 7 positions agree with TRBD2. The CDR3 spans 16 residues. Germline CDR1 and CDR2: SGDLS and YYNGEE. The V segment lost 0 bases and the J segment 0 bases; nucleotides outside the gene matches: 3. The CDR3 nucleotides read TGTGCCAGCAGCGTAGGCCTAGCGGACTCCTACAATGAGCAGTTCTTC. This translates into CASSVGLADSYNEQFF.

V gene TRBV4-1 combines with J gene TRBJ2-1; weak D call: TRBD2 (5 bases). In germline, CDR1 is MGHRA, CDR2 YSYEKL. This CDR3 has 16 residues. V lost 0 bases to trimming and J lost 5 bases, with 14 bases between them. CDR3 sequence: CASSQDMLARHNEQFF. The CDR3 DNA follows: TGCGCCAGCAGCCAAGACATGCTAGCCCGTCACAATGAGCAGTTCTTC.

The chain combines TRBV5-1 with TRBJ2-4; TRBD1 agrees at 9 bases. This CDR3 spans 18 amino acids. V lost 0 bases and J lost 2; bases outside the gene matches: 9. Germline lookup yields CDR1 SGHRS and CDR2 YFSETQ. CDR3 DNA: TGCGCCAGCAGCTTGGGGAGGTACAGGGGGCAATCCAAAAACATTCAGTACTTC. Translating gives CASSLGRYRGQSKNIQYF.

The chain is built from TRBV5-1 and TRBJ2-7, with D perhaps TRBD2 (6 bases). V shed 3 bases and J shed 2 bases, with 12 bases lying between them. This CDR3 has 14 residues. Germline lookup yields CDR1 SGHRS and CDR2 YFSETQ. The CDR3 is CASSSERVPYEQYF. In DNA, the CDR3 is TGCGCCAGCAGCTCCGAGCGGGTCCCCTACGAGCAGTACTTC.

The chain links TRBV27 to TRBJ1-6; D call uncertain. Deletions cut 3 bases from V and 6 bases from J, with 9 bases between. The CDR3 extends over 14 amino acids. Germline CDR1 reads MNHEY; CDR2 reads SMNVEV (reference sequence). The CDR3 DNA sequence: TGTGCCAGCAGTTTCTCGACCTCTAATTCACCCCTCCACTTT. Encoded protein: CASSFSTSNSPLHF.

This chain connects TRBV2 to TRBJ2-2; the D is unclear. V was shortened by 7 bases and J by 9 bases, with 18 bases between the two germline ends. Germline V lookup: CDR1 SNHLY, CDR2 FYNNEI. The length of the CDR3 is 14 residues. CDR3 bases: TGTGCCAGCATGGACCCACGTAGGGCAAGGGAGCTGTTTTTT. Translation: CASMDPRRARELFF.